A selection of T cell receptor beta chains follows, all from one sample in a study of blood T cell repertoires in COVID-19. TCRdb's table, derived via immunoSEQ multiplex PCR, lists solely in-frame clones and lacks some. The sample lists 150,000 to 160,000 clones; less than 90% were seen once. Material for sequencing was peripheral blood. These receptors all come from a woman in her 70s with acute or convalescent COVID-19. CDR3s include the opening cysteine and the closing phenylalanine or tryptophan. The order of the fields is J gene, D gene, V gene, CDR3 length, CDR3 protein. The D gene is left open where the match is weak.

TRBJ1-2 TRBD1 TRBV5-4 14 CASSLALQGIGYTF
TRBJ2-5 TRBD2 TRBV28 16 CASSPTSGGPGETQYF
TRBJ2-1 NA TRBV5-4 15 CASSLAGGHYNEQFF
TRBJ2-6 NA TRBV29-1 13 CSAGQSGANVLTF
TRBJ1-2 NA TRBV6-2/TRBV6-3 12 CASSSDSYGYTF
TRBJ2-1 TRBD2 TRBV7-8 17 CASSSSGGAFGYNEQFF
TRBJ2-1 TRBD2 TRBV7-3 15 CASSRLAGDYNEQFF
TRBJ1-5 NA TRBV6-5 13 CASSTFRGQPQHF
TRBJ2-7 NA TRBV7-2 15 CASSLVGLLSYEQYF
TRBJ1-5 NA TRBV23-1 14 CASSPQGGFCPQHF
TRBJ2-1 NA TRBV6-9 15 CASSYLRGDYNEQFF
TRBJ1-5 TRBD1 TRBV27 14 CASRQGAVGQPQHF
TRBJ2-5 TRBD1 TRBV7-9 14 CASSPDRDQETQYF
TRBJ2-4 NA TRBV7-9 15 CASSSPLLAKNIQYF
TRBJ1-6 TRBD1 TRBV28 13 CASLGQGNSPLHF
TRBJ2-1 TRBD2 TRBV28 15 CASSHFGGGINEQFF
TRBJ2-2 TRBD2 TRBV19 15 CASRPGLAATGELFF
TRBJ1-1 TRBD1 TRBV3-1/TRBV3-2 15 CASSPLDRGRTEAFF
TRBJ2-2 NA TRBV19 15 CASSRTGGTTGELFF
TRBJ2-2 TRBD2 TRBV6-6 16 CASRGLAGSNTGELFF
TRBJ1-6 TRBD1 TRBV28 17 CASSSPGTGADNSPLHF
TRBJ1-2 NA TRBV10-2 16 CASSEDPDSRGYGYTF
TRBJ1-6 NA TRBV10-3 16 CAISGTPATNGSPLHF
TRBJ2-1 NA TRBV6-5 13 CASSRTYNNEQFF
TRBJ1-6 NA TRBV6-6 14 CASSPSREESPLHF
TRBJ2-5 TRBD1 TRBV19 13 CASSRGRQETQYF
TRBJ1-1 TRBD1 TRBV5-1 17 CASSRLDRGQGNTEAFF
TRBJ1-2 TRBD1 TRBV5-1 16 CASSHPRDRPFEGYTF
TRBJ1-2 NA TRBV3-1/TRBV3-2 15 CASSEGRVAPYGYTF
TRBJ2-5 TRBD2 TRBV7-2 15 CASSSTGGYVETQYF
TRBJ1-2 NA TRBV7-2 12 CASSSREVGYTF
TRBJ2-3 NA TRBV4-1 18 CASSQDGAGDYSTDTQYF
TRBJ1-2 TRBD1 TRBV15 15 CATLAGFGQDYGYTF
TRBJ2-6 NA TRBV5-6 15 CASSLLTSGANVLTF
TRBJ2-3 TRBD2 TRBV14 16 CASSRVAGGTTDTQYF
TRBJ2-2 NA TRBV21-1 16 CASSKSEGAETGELFF
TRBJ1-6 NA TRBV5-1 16 CASSLLGGVRDSPLHF
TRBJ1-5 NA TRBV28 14 CASSIPRTVQPQHF
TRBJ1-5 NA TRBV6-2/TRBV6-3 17 CASSYSRGLYSNQPQHF
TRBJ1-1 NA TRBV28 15 CASSRIGGASTEAFF
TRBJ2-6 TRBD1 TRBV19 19 CASVGSPGQAHSGANVLTF
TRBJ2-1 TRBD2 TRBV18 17 CASSPVSSGGTYNEQFF
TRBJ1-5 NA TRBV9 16 CASSVPSRVPKGAQHF
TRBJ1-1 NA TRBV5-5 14 CASSLTGMNTEAFF
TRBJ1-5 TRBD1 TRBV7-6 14 CASSPGQFGQPQHF
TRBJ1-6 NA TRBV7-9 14 CASSPGLYNSPLHF
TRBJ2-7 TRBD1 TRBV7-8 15 CASSRGQGRSYEQYF
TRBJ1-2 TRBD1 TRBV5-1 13 CASSPGQGEGYTF
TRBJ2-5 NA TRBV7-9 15 CASSFYRREGETQYF
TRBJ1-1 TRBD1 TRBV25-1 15 CASSTSQGDGTEAFF
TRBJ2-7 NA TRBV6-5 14 CASSSTGNSYEQYF